This TCR beta chain was captured in a study of blood T cell repertoires in COVID-19. Looking at the study overall: COVID-19 samples from acute and convalescent phases originated in the United States, Italy and Spain.

Per the original methods: Amplification with reference gene primers provided the estimates of nucleated cell counts. Sequenced by immunoSEQ multiplex PCR; TCRdb stores in-frame clones only, minus some. V, J and clone size reflect that table, while D and trimming were determined from the DNA. The profile shows about 260,000 clones, approximately 90% of them singletons. This clone was recorded once. This CDR3 is 16 amino acids long. From germline, CDR1 is LNHDA and CDR2 SQIVND (reference sequence). J lost 0 bases, V lost 3 bases, and 4 bases had no gene match. Allocation to cohorts depended on clinical history reported by the participants.

The clonotype originates from a man aged 50-60 years who had been exposed to COVID-19. Material: PBMCs or T cells enriched from blood (not recorded which). The gene calls are TRBV19 and TRBJ1-4; 7 bases are shared with TRBD1. The chain's CDR3 is CASSIPGQATNEKLFF. Here the CDR3 DNA reads TGTGCCAGTAGTATCCCTGGACAGGCAACTAATGAAAAACTGTTTTTT.